These 18 T cell receptor beta chains originate from one sample sequenced in a study of blood T cell repertoires in COVID-19. The assay was immunoSEQ multiplex PCR, and TCRdb's table has in-frame clones only and misses some. The top ten hold less than 4% of the sample, which has about 110,000 clones, 88% seen once. Sequencing was performed on peripheral blood. These receptors all stem from a woman between 45 and 60 years old with acute or convalescent COVID-19.

The V gene is TRBV7-8, the J gene TRBJ1-5; possible D gene TRBD1, 6 bases. V was trimmed by 2 bases and J by 0 bases, leaving 11 bases between them. CDR1 SGHVS and CDR2 FQNEAQ come from the germline V gene. This CDR3 is built from 16 residues. The CDR3 is CASSLTGPYSNQPQHF. In DNA form, the CDR3 reads TGTGCCAGCAGCTTAACAGGGCCCTATAGCAATCAGCCCCAGCATTTT. Together with reference TRBV7-8 and TRBJ1-5, the CDR3 gives the full variable domain: GAGVSQSPRYKVAKRGQDVALRCDPISGHVSLFWYQQALGQGPEFLTYFQNEAQLDKSGLPSDRFFAERPEGSVSTLKIQRTQQEDSAVYLCASSLTGPYSNQPQHFGDGTRLSIL.

The chain employs TRBV2 and TRBJ2-1; 12 bases line up with TRBD2. Per the germline V gene, CDR1 is SNHLY and CDR2 is FYNNEI. J gave up 9 bases and V 5 bases, and 8 bases lay outside the gene matches. This CDR3 has 15 residues. The CDR3 loop reads CASSPRLAGAVEQFF. The DNA for the CDR3 is TGTGCCAGCAGTCCCAGACTAGCGGGAGCGGTTGAGCAGTTCTTC.

V gene TRBV10-1 combines with J gene TRBJ2-5; the D is unclear. CDR3 length: 16 residues. CDR1 and CDR2 (germline): WNHNN, SYGVQD (reference sequence). V was pared by 10 bases and J by 0 bases, with 21 bases between. In nucleotides, the CDR3 is TGCGCCACCCACCCGGTATACCCAACCCACCAAGAGACCCAGTACTTC. Its translation: CATHPVYPTHQETQYF.

The V and J genes are TRBV2 and TRBJ2-1; 9 nucleotides match TRBD2. Germline assignment: CDR1 SNHLY and CDR2 FYNNEI. After removal of 2 bases from V and 9 bases from J, the junction contained 5 bases not matched to a gene. The CDR3 loop spans 14 amino acids. The CDR3 DNA sequence: TGTGCCAGCAGTGAATACCGCGGGAGGGGTGAGCAGTTCTTC. Amino acid sequence: CASSEYRGRGEQFF.

The rearrangement joins TRBV15 to TRBJ2-4; possibly TRBD2 for D (7 bases). V shed 5 bases and J shed 0 bases, with 20 bases lying between them. Germline V lookup: CDR1 LNHNV, CDR2 YYDKDF (reference sequence). This CDR3 is 18 amino acids long. Here the CDR3 DNA reads TGTGCCACCAGCTCCGGGTATGGGGGGGGCCCAGCCAAAAACATTCAGTACTTC. The encoded protein is CATSSGYGGGPAKNIQYF.

The CDR3: CASRVGGSQGQDGYTF. CDR3 sequence (DNA): TGTGCCAGCAGAGTGGGCGGATCACAGGGGCAGGATGGCTACACCTTC. V and J are TRBV28 and TRBJ1-2, with 7 bases that match TRBD1. J was trimmed by 6 bases and V by 6 bases; bases with no gene match: 16. Germline CDR1 is MDHEN and CDR2 is SYDVKM. This CDR3 is built from 16 residues.

The rearrangement uses TRBV20-1 and TRBJ1-2; a possible D gene is TRBD1 (5 bases). The V and J ends lost 3 bases and 3 bases respectively, with 8 bases between them. The germline gives CDR1 DFQATT, CDR2 SNEGSKA (reference sequence). The CDR3 loop spans 12 amino acids. The CDR3 protein is CSASQGDYGYTF. CDR3 bases: TGCAGTGCTAGTCAGGGTGACTATGGCTACACCTTC.

The chain carries TRBV11-2 and TRBJ2-7; tentative D call: TRBD2 (6 bases). The CDR3 is 14 residues long. Between the trimmed V and J ends, which lost 1 base and 3 bases, there was a span of 10 bases. Germline V gene data show CDR1 as SGHAT and CDR2 as FQNNGV. CDR3 sequence reads: CASSLVAASYEQYF. CDR3 bases: TGTGCCAGCAGCTTAGTAGCGGCTAGCTACGAGCAGTACTTC.

This clone has a single count. The chain has TRBV7-2 and TRBJ2-7, with a weak D call TRBD2 (5 bases). The CDR3 loop spans 13 amino acids. Germline V gene data show CDR1 as SGHTA and CDR2 as FQGNSA. The V and J ends lost 5 bases and 4 bases respectively, with 12 bases between them. CDR3 sequence reads: CASSLNGRYEQYF. CDR3 coding DNA: TGTGCCAGCAGCCTCAATGGGAGATACGAGCAGTACTTC.

V and J are TRBV2 and TRBJ2-2, with a weak D call TRBD1 (6 bases). Between the trimmed V and J ends, which lost 7 bases and 0 bases, there was a span of 9 bases. The germline V gene has CDR1 SNHLY and CDR2 FYNNEI. This CDR3 contains 14 residues. The CDR3 sequence is CASKGTTNTGELFF. The CDR3 DNA reads as TGTGCCAGCAAGGGGACAACGAACACCGGGGAGCTGTTTTTT.

V gene TRBV3-1 (or the pseudogene TRBV3-2) combines with J gene TRBJ2-3; 11 positions agree with TRBD2. Trimming cost V 0 bases and J 6 bases; bases outside gene matches: 5. The germline gives CDR1 LGHDT, CDR2 YNNKEL (reference sequence). The CDR3 loop spans 16 amino acids. CDR3 amino acids: CASSQDRLAGGDTQYF. DNA for the CDR3: TGTGCCAGCAGCCAAGATAGGCTAGCGGGAGGCGATACGCAGTATTTT.

The CDR3 loop is CASRLAGVADTQYF. As DNA, the CDR3 is TGTGCCAGCAGACTAGCGGGGGTAGCAGATACGCAGTATTTT. This chain joins TRBV5-8 and TRBJ2-3; TRBD2 matches 11 bases. This CDR3 comprises 14 residues. Germline loops: CDR1 SGHTS, CDR2 YDEGEE. The V and J ends lost 5 bases and 4 bases, in that order; junction bases with no gene match: 3.

The chain has TRBV28 and TRBJ1-5; 7 bases are a match to TRBD1. The CDR3 covers 15 residues. The V segment lost 7 bases and the J segment 2 bases; nucleotides outside the gene matches: 8. Germline values: CDR1 MDHEN, CDR2 SYDVKM. The CDR3 bases are TGTGCCAGCATCACAGGGGAGGCACGCAATCAGCCCCAGCATTTT. Translating gives CASITGEARNQPQHF.

This clone was recorded once. Other DNA sequences within the sample encode an identical CDR3. CDR3 region: CASSLSGSSYNEQFF. CDR3 DNA: TGCGCCAGCAGCTTGAGCGGGAGTTCCTACAATGAGCAGTTCTTC. The chain couples TRBV5-1 to TRBJ2-1, with 8 bases that match TRBD2. J was trimmed by 1 base and V by 1 base; bases with no gene match: 1. The CDR3 has 15 amino acids. Germline V gene sequence: CDR1 SGHRS, CDR2 YFSETQ.

The rearrangement joins TRBV18 to TRBJ1-1; tentatively, D is TRBD1 (5 bases). The CDR3 is made up of 13 amino acids. The germline V gene encodes CDR1 KGHSH and CDR2 LQKENI. Trimming removed 2 bases from V and 11 bases from J, with 15 bases in between. CDR3 coding DNA: TGTGCCAGCTCACCAGACCCCCAGGGTGGCGCTTTCTTT. Translated, it gives CASSPDPQGGAFF.

The chain has TRBV25-1 and TRBJ2-3, with TRBD2 identical over 11 bases. Losses at the gene ends were 6 bases for V and 5 bases for J; bases not matched to a gene: 7. In germline, CDR1 is MGHDK, CDR2 SYGVNS. The CDR3 is made up of 15 amino acids. As DNA, the CDR3 is TGTGCCAGCAGCGAACTAGCGGGAGCCGGAGATACGCAGTATTTT. It yields the protein CASSELAGAGDTQYF.

The genes are TRBV5-1 and TRBJ2-7; 13 nucleotides line up with TRBD2. V lost 4 bases, J lost 4 bases, and 8 bases stayed unmatched. The CDR3 covers 16 residues. The V gene's germline CDR1 is SGHRS and CDR2 YFSETQ. The CDR3 region is CASSQGGTSGAYEQYF. In DNA, the CDR3 is TGCGCCAGCAGCCAAGGAGGGACTAGCGGGGCGTACGAGCAGTACTTC.

The chain is built from TRBV19 and TRBJ2-3; possible D gene TRBD1, 5 bases. This CDR3 contains 13 residues. The ends were cut back, 5 bases at V and 1 base at J, with 7 bases in the middle. The V gene's germline CDR1 is LNHDA and CDR2 SQIVND (reference sequence). CDR3 nucleotides: TGTGCCAGTAGTGCGACAGGCACAGATACGCAGTATTTT. Protein sequence: CASSATGTDTQYF.